A selection of T cell receptor beta chains follows, all from one sample in a study of beta chain features in type 1 diabetes. Data came from immunoSEQ multiplex PCR; TCRdb stores just in-frame clones and leaves some out. The sample records 300,000 to 350,000 clones, roughly 21% being singletons. The sequencing sample was made of naive CD4+ T cells from blood. These receptors were taken from a woman between 18 and 29 years old in good health. Each CDR3 is given with its conserved first and last residue. A D gene is named only where the DNA matches it firmly. Only some rows state a clone size, as once, few, many or a class for expanded clones.

>TRBJ1-1|.|TRBD1|TRBV28
TGTGCCAGCGTGACAGGGGCCGGCCCTGAAGCTTTCTTT
CASVTGAGPEAFF
>TRBJ1-1|few|.|TRBV9
TGTGCCAGCAGCGTAGCTACAGGGACGAACACTGAAGCTTTCTTT
CASSVATGTNTEAFF
>TRBJ2-3|few|TRBD2|TRBV19
TGTGCCAGTAGTTTCCGACTAGCGGGCCTCACAGATACGCAGTATTTT
CASSFRLAGLTDTQYF
>TRBJ1-1|few|.|TRBV19
TGTGCCAGTAGTACACCGGGTGAAGCTTTCTTT
CASSTPGEAFF
>TRBJ2-7|.|TRBD2|TRBV18
TGTGCCAGCTCACCACGGGGAGGGGCGAGCTCCTACGAGCAGTACTTC
CASSPRGGASSYEQYF
>TRBJ1-1|.|.|TRBV15
TGTGCCACCAGCAGAGCTGGGAGCCGGAAAGCTTTCTTT
CATSRAGSRKAFF
>TRBJ1-1|.|.|TRBV2
TGTGCCAGCAGTGAAGCGCGTACAGGGAAGCTTGGTGAAGCTTTCTTT
CASSEARTGKLGEAFF
>TRBJ2-7|.|.|TRBV5-4
TGTGCCAGCAGCTTGGGACTATCAACCTACGAGCAGTACTTC
CASSLGLSTYEQYF
>TRBJ1-5|.|.|TRBV5-6
TGTGCCAGCAGCTTCAGGGGTTATAGCAATCAGCCCCAGCATTTT
CASSFRGYSNQPQHF
>TRBJ1-6|.|TRBD1|TRBV7-7
TGTGCTAGCAGCTTAGGGCAGGGGGCCAATTCACCCCTCCACTTT
CASSLGQGANSPLHF
>TRBJ1-2|few|.|TRBV7-2
TGTGCCAGCAGCCCCCCTGGGGGGTATGGCTACACCTTC
CASSPPGGYGYTF
>TRBJ1-1|.|TRBD1|TRBV6-5
TGTGCCAGCAGAGAATACAGGGGTAACACTGAAGCTTTCTTT
CASREYRGNTEAFF
>TRBJ1-2|few|TRBD1|TRBV9
TGTGCCAGCAGCACCGGACAGGGTGTTCATGGCTACACCTTC
CASSTGQGVHGYTF
>TRBJ1-4|few|.|TRBV2
TGTGCCAGCAGCGAACCAACCCCGGGGGAAAAACTGTTTTTT
CASSEPTPGEKLFF
>TRBJ2-3|.|TRBD1|TRBV29-1
TGCAGCGTAGACAGGGGGCTCGGCACAGATACGCAGTATTTT
CSVDRGLGTDTQYF
>TRBJ2-2|.|TRBD1|TRBV30
TGTGCCTGGGTGGGGACAGGGAAGATCGGGGAGCTGTTTTTT
CAWVGTGKIGELFF
>TRBJ1-5|.|TRBD1|TRBV13
TGTGCCAGCAGCTTGGGACAGGTTTTTCAGCCCCAGCATTTT
CASSLGQVFQPQHF
>TRBJ2-7|few|TRBD1|TRBV19
TGTGCCAGTACTGGACAGGGAACCCCCGGGTTCGAGCAGTACTTC
CASTGQGTPGFEQYF
>TRBJ1-1|.|TRBD1|TRBV9
TGTGCCAGCAGCGTGGGACAGGGGGCAGACACTGAAGCTTTCTTT
CASSVGQGADTEAFF
>TRBJ1-5|few|TRBD1|TRBV2
TGTGCCAGCAGTGACCGACAGGGGTCACTTAGCAATCAGCCCCAGCATTTT
CASSDRQGSLSNQPQHF
>TRBJ2-3|few|TRBD2|TRBV7-9
TGTGCCACTCCGACTAGCGGGAAGACAGATACGCAGTATTTT
CATPTSGKTDTQYF
>TRBJ2-3|.|.|TRBV9
TGTGCCAGCAGACGTGCGGGGCTTGTGTCAGATACGCAGTATTTT
CASRRAGLVSDTQYF
>TRBJ2-5|.|TRBD1|TRBV5-1
TGCGCCAGCAGCCGCAGTACAGGGGGCTGGCAAGAGACCCAGTACTTC
CASSRSTGGWQETQYF
>TRBJ2-7|.|.|TRBV12-5
TGTGCTAGTGGTTTGGACGGGTCCTACGAGCAGTACTTC
CASGLDGSYEQYF
>TRBJ2-1|.|TRBD1|TRBV7-9
TGTGCCAGCAGCCCCGGGACAGGGGGCACGGGTGAGCAGTTCTTC
CASSPGTGGTGEQFF
>TRBJ2-3|.|.|TRBV9
TGTGCCAGCAGCGTTGGGGGGGGGCCTAAAGATACGCAGTATTTT
CASSVGGGPKDTQYF
>TRBJ1-1|.|.|TRBV5-1
TGCGCCAGCAGCTCTACAGCGAACACTGAAGCTTTCTTT
CASSSTANTEAFF
>TRBJ1-2|few|.|TRBV19
TGTGCCAGTAGCAGGACACAGACATCTAACTATGGCTACACCTTC
CASSRTQTSNYGYTF
>TRBJ2-7|.|.|TRBV30
TGTGCCTGGAGTTCTAGCTACGAGCAGTACTTC
CAWSSSYEQYF
>TRBJ2-5|.|.|TRBV2
TGTGCCGGGGGGTCAGGAGTACAAGAGACCCAGTACTTC
CAGGSGVQETQYF
>TRBJ1-1|few|.|TRBV4-2
TGTGCCAGCAGCCAAGATCCGGGGGAGAACACTGAAGCTTTCTTT
CASSQDPGENTEAFF
>TRBJ1-5|.|TRBD1|TRBV2
TGTGCCAGCAAGACAGGGGGAAGCAATCAGCCCCAGCATTTT
CASKTGGSNQPQHF
>TRBJ1-2|.|.|TRBV2
TGTGCCAGCAGGGTTAGCTATGGCTACACCTTC
CASRVSYGYTF
>TRBJ2-5|.|.|TRBV2
TGTGCCAGCAGTGAGAGGGAAAGGCCACAAGAGACCCAGTACTTC
CASSERERPQETQYF
>TRBJ1-4|.|TRBD1|TRBV30
TGTGCCTGGAGTGCTCCGGGACAGGGAAGCGAAAAACTGTTTTTT
CAWSAPGQGSEKLFF
>TRBJ2-3|.|TRBD2|TRBV7-9
TGTGCCAGCAGCGTAGGACTAGCGGGAGGAATAGATACGCAGTATTTT
CASSVGLAGGIDTQYF
>TRBJ1-2|.|.|TRBV6-6
TGTGCCAGCAGTCCCCGTAGTACCAACCCCGCGGGAGGCTACACCTTC
CASSPRSTNPAGGYTF
>TRBJ2-5|few|.|TRBV7-9
TGTGCCAGCAGCCAGGGCGGGGGCAAGGAGACCCAGTACTTC
CASSQGGGKETQYF
>TRBJ2-3|few|TRBD1|TRBV5-1
TGCGCCAGCAGCTTGGGCGTGACAGGGGACACAGATACGCAGTATTTT
CASSLGVTGDTDTQYF
>TRBJ2-5|.|TRBD1|TRBV19
TGTGCCAGTGCGGGACAGGGCTTCCAAGAGACCCAGTACTTC
CASAGQGFQETQYF
>TRBJ2-7|.|TRBD1|TRBV30
TGTGCCTGGAGTCTCTCTCAGAGGACAGGTGTCTCCTACGAGCAGTACTTC
CAWSLSQRTGVSYEQYF
>TRBJ2-7|few|TRBD2|TRBV7-8
TGTGCCAGCAGCTCTCTAGCGGGATATCCCTACGAGCAGTACTTC
CASSSLAGYPYEQYF
>TRBJ2-1|few|TRBD1|TRBV9
TGTGCCAGCAGCATCCGGGACAGCGGCAATGAGCAGTTCTTC
CASSIRDSGNEQFF
>TRBJ2-7|few|.|TRBV18
TGTGCCAGCTCACCACCGTCCCGGGGCGAGCAGTACTTC
CASSPPSRGEQYF
>TRBJ2-1|.|TRBD2|TRBV9
TGTGCCAGCAGCTTAAGAAGCGGGGGTATGGATGAGCAGTTCTTC
CASSLRSGGMDEQFF
>TRBJ2-5|few|.|TRBV7-2
TGTGCCAGCAGCCCGTTTGGGAGGCAAGAGACCCAGTACTTC
CASSPFGRQETQYF
>TRBJ2-3|.|TRBD2|TRBV2
TGTGCCAGCAGTGTGGAGCGGGGGGCCGGAGATACGCAGTATTTT
CASSVERGAGDTQYF
>TRBJ1-2|few|.|TRBV6-1
TGTGCCAGCAGTGAACTAACTAACCAAGGCTACACCTTC
CASSELTNQGYTF
>TRBJ2-7|.|.|TRBV6-5
TGTGCCAGCAGTACAGTCTACGAGCAGTACTTC
CASSTVYEQYF
>TRBJ1-2|.|.|TRBV28
TGTGCCAGCAGTATATTGGGGCAATACTATGGCTACACCTTC
CASSILGQYYGYTF
>TRBJ1-2|few|.|TRBV5-4
TGTGCCAGCAGCACCTGGCAGAACTATGGCTACACCTTC
CASSTWQNYGYTF
>TRBJ2-7|.|TRBD1|TRBV5-1
TGCGCCAGCAGCTTGGCCCAGGGGGTGTCCGAGCAGTACTTC
CASSLAQGVSEQYF
>TRBJ1-1|.|.|TRBV7-9
TGTGCCAGCAGCTTAGGGGGCGCGGTGTCCACTGAAGCTTTCTTT
CASSLGGAVSTEAFF
>TRBJ2-5|few|TRBD2|TRBV5-1
TGCGCCAGCCGCGGGGGGGAGAAGGAGACCCAGTACTTC
CASRGGEKETQYF
>TRBJ2-7|.|.|TRBV12-5
TGTGCTAGTGGTCTCCAGGGAGGTTCCTACGAGCAGTACTTC
CASGLQGGSYEQYF
>TRBJ2-4|.|TRBD2|TRBV19
TGTGCCAGTACCGGTCGCGGGAGCGGGAGGCATCGAAGCAAAAACATTCAGTACTTC
CASTGRGSGRHRSKNIQYF
>TRBJ1-5|.|.|TRBV6-6
TGTGCCAGCAGTTGGGGCGCGGGGGGCAATCAGCCCCAGCATTTT
CASSWGAGGNQPQHF